The rows below give T cell receptor beta chains drawn from one sample of a study of identical twins. TCRdb re-derived calls from the 5' RACE reads in MiXCR, one entry per CDR3 protein. This table holds 500,000 to 600,000 distinct CDR3 sequences, less than 25% found once. The sample was also reused in another study, on T cells expressing NK-cell markers.

Sequenced: CD4+ T cells sorted from blood. These receptors originate from a woman younger than 30 in good health. The conserved cysteine and the conserved F or W are not part of the CDR3 here.

V: TRBV14; J: TRBJ2-7; CDR3: ASSRHRGSYEQY
V: TRBV20-1; J: TRBJ2-2; CDR3: SARWDSSGELF
V: TRBV5-1; J: TRBJ2-3; CDR3: ASSSDRGDTDTQY
V: TRBV20-1; J: TRBJ2-1; CDR3: SHGLAGASYNEQF
V: TRBV3-1; J: TRBJ2-6; CDR3: ASSQRDGANVLT
V: TRBV20-1; J: TRBJ1-1; CDR3: SAGDGNTEAF
V: TRBV7-2; J: TRBJ1-6; CDR3: ASSLGRQGTLH
V: TRBV7-9; J: TRBJ2-5; CDR3: ASSLAGAKASQY
V: TRBV20-1; J: TRBJ2-5; CDR3: SARSSGGETQY
V: TRBV6-1; J: TRBJ1-2; CDR3: ASSLLDGLSGYT
V: TRBV5-1; J: TRBJ2-7; CDR3: ASSLARLADEQY
V: TRBV20-1; J: TRBJ2-7; CDR3: SATGLAWSEQY
V: TRBV5-6; J: TRBJ2-1; CDR3: ATSRGNSYNEQF
V: TRBV11-2; J: TRBJ2-1; CDR3: ASSFDRGTYNEQF
V: TRBV10-2; J: TRBJ2-7; CDR3: ASSEWSGQGIPYEQY
V: TRBV10-1; J: TRBJ2-1; CDR3: ASSEWREKSYNEQF
V: TRBV6-5; J: TRBJ1-4; CDR3: ASSYGVANEKLF
V: TRBV29-1; J: TRBJ2-5; CDR3: SVGGIGYQETQY
V: TRBV5-1; J: TRBJ2-2; CDR3: ASGSFGNTGELF
V: TRBV9; J: TRBJ2-5; CDR3: ASSVTGGQSWETQY
V: TRBV5-5; J: TRBJ2-1; CDR3: ASSLVMEQF
V: TRBV7-2; J: TRBJ2-3; CDR3: ASSLDYTDTQY
V: TRBV18; J: TRBJ2-3; CDR3: ASSLGGSSKDTQY
V: TRBV5-1; J: TRBJ2-3; CDR3: AGSREGPQVDTQY
V: TRBV5-6; J: TRBJ1-2; CDR3: ASRGDSYGYT
V: TRBV20-1; J: TRBJ2-4; CDR3: SAREGSGSGRNIQY
V: TRBV6-1; J: TRBJ1-4; CDR3: ASSQGNGEKLF
V: TRBV6-5; J: TRBJ2-7; CDR3: ASSRDRGEQY
V: TRBV19; J: TRBJ2-3; CDR3: ASTGTRDTQY
V: TRBV10-3; J: TRBJ1-2; CDR3: AITREGPSYGYT
V: TRBV5-4; J: TRBJ2-3; CDR3: ASSLMDREADTQY
V: TRBV27; J: TRBJ2-3; CDR3: ASSLQRLAGGIDTQY